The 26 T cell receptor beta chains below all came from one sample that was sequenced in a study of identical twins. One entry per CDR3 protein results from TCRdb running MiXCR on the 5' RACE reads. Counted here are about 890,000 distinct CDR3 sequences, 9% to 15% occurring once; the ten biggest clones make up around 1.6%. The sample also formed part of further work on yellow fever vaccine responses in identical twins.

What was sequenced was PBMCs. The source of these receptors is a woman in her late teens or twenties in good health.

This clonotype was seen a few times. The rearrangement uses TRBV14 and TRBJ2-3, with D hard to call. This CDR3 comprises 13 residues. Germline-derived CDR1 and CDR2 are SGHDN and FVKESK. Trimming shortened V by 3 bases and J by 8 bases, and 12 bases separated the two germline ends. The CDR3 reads CASSQPVVGTQYF. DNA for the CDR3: TGTGCCAGCAGCCAGCCGGTGGTTGGTACGCAGTATTTT.

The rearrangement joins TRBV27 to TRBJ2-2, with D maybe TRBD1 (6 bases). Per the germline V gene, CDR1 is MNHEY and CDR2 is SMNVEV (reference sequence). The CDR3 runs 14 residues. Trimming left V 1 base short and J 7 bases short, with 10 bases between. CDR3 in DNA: TGTGCCAGCAGTTTATGGGGGCTTAACGGGGAGCTGTTTTTT. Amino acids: CASSLWGLNGELFF.

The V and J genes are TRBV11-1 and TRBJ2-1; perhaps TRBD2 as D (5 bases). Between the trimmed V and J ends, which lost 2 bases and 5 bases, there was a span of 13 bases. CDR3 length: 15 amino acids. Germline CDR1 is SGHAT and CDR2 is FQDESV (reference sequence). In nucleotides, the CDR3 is TGTGCCAGCAGCTTACTCGTGGGAGTAGACAATGAGCAGTTCTTC. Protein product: CASSLLVGVDNEQFF.

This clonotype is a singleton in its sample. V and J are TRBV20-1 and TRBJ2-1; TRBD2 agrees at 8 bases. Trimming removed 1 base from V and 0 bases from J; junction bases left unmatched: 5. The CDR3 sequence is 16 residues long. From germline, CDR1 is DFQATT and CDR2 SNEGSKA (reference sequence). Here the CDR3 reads CSARGSSGSSYNEQFF. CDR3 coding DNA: TGCAGTGCTAGAGGTTCAAGCGGGAGCTCCTACAATGAGCAGTTCTTC.

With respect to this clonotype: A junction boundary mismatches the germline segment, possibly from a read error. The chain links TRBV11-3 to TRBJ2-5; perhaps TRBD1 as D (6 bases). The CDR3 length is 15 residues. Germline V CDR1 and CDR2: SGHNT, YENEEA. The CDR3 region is CASSFYLTGRGFQCF. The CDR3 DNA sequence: TGTGCCAGCAGCTTTTACTTGACAGGCCGAGGGTTCCAGTGCTTC.

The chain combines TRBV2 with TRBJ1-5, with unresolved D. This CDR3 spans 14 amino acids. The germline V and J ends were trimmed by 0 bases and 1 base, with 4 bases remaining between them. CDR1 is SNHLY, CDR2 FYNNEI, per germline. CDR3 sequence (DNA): TGTGCCAGCAGTGAAGCCCTAAGCAATCAGCCCCAGCATTTT. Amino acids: CASSEALSNQPQHF.

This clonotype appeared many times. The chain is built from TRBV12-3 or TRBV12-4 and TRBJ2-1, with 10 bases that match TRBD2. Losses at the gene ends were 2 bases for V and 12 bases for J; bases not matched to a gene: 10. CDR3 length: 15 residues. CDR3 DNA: TGTGCCAGCAGTTTACGAACTAGCGGGACGGCGGCGCAGTTCTTC. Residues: CASSLRTSGTAAQFF.

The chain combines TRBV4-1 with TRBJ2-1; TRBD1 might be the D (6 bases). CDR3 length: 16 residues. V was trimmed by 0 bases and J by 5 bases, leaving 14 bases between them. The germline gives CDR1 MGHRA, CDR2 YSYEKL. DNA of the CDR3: TGCGCCAGCAGCCAAGATTGGGACAAGATACACAATGAGCAGTTCTTC. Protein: CASSQDWDKIHNEQFF.

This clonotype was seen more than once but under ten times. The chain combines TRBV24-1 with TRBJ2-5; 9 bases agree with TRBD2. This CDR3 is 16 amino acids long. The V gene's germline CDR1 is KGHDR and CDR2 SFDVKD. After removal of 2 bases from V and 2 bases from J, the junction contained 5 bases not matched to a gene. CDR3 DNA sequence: TGTGCCACCAGTGATTCCGGGGCGGGAGGGCAAGAGACCCAGTACTTC. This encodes CATSDSGAGGQETQYF.

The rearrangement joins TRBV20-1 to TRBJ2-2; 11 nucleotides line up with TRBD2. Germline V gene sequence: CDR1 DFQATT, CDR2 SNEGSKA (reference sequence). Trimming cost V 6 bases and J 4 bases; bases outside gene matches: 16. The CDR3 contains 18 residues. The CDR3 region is CSALAATLAGGGTGELFF. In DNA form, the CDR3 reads TGCAGTGCCCTAGCCGCTACGCTAGCGGGGGGAGGCACCGGGGAGCTGTTTTTT.

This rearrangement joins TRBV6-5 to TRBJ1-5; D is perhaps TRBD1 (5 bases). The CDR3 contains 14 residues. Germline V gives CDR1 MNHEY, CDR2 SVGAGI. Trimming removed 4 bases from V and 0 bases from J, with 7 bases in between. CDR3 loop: CASSSQVSNQPQHF. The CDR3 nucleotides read TGTGCCAGCAGTTCACAGGTTAGCAATCAGCCCCAGCATTTT.

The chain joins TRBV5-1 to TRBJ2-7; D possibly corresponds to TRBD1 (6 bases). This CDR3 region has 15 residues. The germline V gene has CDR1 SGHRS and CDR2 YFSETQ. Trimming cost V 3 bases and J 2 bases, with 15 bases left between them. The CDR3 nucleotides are TGCGCCAGCAGCTCTGCCGGGACATCCACCTACGAGCAGTACTTC. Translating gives CASSSAGTSTYEQYF. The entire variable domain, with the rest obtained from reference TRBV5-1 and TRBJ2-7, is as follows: KAGVTQTPRYLIKTRGQQVTLSCSPISGHRSVSWYQQTPGQGLQFLFEYFSETQRNKGNFPGRFSGRQFSNSRSEMNVSTLELGDSALYLCASSSAGTSTYEQYFGPGTRLTVT.

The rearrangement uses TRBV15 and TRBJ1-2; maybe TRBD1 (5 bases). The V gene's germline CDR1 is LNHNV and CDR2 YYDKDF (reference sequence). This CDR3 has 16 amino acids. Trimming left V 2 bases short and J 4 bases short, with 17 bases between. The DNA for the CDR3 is TGTGCCACCAGCAGACAGGAGGGGATGGGGCCCTATGGCTACACCTTC. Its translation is CATSRQEGMGPYGYTF. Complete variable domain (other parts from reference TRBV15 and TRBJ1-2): DAMVIQNPRYQVTQFGKPVTLSCSQTLNHNVMYWYQQKSSQAPKLLFHYYDKDFNNEADTPDNFQSRRPNTSFCFLDIRSPGLGDTAMYLCATSRQEGMGPYGYTFGSGTRLTVV.

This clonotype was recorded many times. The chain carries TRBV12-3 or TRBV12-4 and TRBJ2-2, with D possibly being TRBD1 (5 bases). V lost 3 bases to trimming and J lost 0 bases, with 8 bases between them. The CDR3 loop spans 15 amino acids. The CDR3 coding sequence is TGTGCCAGCAGTTTCACAGGCGCGAACACCGGGGAGCTGTTTTTT. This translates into CASSFTGANTGELFF.

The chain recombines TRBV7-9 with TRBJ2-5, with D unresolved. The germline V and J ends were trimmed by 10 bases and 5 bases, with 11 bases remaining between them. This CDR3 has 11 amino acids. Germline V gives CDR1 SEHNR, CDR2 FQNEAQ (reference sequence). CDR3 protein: CATRVEETQYF. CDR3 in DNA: TGTGCCACCCGGGTGGAGGAGACCCAGTACTTC. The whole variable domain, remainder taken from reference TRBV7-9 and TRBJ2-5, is DTGVSQNPRHKITKRGQNVTFRCDPISEHNRLYWYRQTLGQGPEFLTYFQNEAQLEKSRLLSDRFSAERPKGSFSTLEIQRTEQGDSAMYLCATRVEETQYFGPGTRLLVL.

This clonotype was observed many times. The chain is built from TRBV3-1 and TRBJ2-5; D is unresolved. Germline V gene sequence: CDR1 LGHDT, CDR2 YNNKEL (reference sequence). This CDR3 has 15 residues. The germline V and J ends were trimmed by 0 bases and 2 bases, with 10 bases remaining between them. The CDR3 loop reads CASSQDLGFQETQYF. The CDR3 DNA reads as TGTGCCAGCAGCCAAGATCTAGGTTTTCAAGAGACCCAGTACTTC.

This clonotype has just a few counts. The CDR3 sequence is CASSSAPDHEQFF. Here the CDR3 DNA reads TGTGCCAGCAGTTCGGCGCCAGACCATGAGCAGTTCTTC. This chain links TRBV6-5 with TRBJ2-1, with D unresolved. Trimming stripped 4 bases from V and 8 bases from J, with 12 bases between. Looked up from germline, CDR1 is MNHEY and CDR2 is SVGAGI. This CDR3 has 13 amino acids.

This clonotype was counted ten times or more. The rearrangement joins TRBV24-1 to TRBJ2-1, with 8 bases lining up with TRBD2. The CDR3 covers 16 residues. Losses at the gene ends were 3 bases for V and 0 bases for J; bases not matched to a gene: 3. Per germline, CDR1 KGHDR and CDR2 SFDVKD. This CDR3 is CATSDPGTSSYNEQFF. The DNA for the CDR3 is TGTGCCACCAGTGATCCTGGGACTAGCTCCTACAATGAGCAGTTCTTC.

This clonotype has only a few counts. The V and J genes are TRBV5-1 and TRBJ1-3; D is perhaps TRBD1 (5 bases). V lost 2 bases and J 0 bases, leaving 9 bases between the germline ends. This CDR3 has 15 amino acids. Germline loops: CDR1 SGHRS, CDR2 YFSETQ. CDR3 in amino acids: CASSFGGSSGNTIYF. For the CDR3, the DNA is TGCGCCAGCAGCTTTGGGGGTTCCTCTGGAAACACCATATATTTT.

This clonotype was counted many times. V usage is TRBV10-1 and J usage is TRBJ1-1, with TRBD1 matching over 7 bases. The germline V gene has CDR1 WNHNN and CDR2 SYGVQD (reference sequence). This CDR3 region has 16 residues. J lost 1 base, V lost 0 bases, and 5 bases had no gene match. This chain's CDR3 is CASSESPEGANTEAFF. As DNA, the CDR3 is TGCGCCAGCAGTGAGTCCCCGGAGGGGGCGAACACTGAAGCTTTCTTT.

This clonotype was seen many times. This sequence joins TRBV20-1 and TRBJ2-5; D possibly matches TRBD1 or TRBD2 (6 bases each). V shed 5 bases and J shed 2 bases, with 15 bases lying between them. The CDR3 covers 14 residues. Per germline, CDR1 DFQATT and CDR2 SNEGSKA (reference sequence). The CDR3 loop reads CSAQRGVSQETQYF. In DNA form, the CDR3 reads TGCAGTGCTCAAAGGGGGGTCTCACAAGAGACCCAGTACTTC.

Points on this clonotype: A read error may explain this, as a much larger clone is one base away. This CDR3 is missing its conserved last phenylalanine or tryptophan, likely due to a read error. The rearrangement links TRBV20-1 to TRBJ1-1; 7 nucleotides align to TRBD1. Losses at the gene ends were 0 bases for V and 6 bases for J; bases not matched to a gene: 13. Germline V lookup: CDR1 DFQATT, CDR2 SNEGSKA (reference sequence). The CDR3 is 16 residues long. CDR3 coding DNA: TGCAGTGCTAGAGATGTTCGAACCACAGGGGATCCTGAAGCTTTCGTT. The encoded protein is CSARDVRTTGDPEAFV.

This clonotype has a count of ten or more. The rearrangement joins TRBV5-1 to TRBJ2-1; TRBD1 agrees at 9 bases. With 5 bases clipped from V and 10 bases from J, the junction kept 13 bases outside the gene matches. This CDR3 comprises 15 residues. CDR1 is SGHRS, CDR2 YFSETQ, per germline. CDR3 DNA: TGCGCCAGCAGGTGGGTGGGACAGGGTGCGATGGAGCAGTTCTTC. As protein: CASRWVGQGAMEQFF.

CDR3 protein: CASSPPGLALYNEQFF. CDR3 coding DNA: TGTGCCAGCAGCCCCCCCGGGCTAGCCTTATACAATGAGCAGTTCTTC. The V and J genes are TRBV21-1 and TRBJ2-1; the table names TRBD2, a call not compared with the DNA. TRBV21-1 is given as a pseudogene. This CDR3 is 16 amino acids long.

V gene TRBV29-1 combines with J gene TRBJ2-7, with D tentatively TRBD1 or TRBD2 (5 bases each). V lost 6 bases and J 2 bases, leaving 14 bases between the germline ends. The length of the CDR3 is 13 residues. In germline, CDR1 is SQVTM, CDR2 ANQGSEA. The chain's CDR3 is CSVPIGAAYEQYF. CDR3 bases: TGCAGCGTCCCCATCGGGGCGGCCTACGAGCAGTACTTC.

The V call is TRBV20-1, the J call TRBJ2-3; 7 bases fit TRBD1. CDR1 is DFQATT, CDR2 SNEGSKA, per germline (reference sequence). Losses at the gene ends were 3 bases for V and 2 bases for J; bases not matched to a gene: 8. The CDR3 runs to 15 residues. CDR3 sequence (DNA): TGCAGTGCTAGGCCCGGACAGGCCAACACAGATACGCAGTATTTT. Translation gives CSARPGQANTDTQYF.